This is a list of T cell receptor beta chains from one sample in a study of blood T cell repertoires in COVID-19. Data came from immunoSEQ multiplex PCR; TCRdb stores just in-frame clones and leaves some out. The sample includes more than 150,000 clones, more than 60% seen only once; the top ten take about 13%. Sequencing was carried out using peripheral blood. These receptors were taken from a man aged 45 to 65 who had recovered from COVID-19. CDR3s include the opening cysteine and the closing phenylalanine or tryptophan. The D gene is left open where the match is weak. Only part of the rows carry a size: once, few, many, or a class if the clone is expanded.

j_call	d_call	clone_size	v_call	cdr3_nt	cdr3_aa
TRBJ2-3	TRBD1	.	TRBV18	TGTGCCAGCTCGACGACAGGGGCCAGCACAGATACGCAGTATTTT	CASSTTGASTDTQYF
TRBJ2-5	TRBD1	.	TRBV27	TGTGCCAGCAGTTCCTACTCCGACAGGGGTGAGACCCAGTACTTC	CASSSYSDRGETQYF
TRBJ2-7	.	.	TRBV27	TGTGCCAGCAGCCAGAACATACAGATCCTCCCCTCCTACGAGCAGTACTTC	CASSQNIQILPSYEQYF
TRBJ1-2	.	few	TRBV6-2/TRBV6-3	TGTGCCAGCAGTCAGACAGAACGCGGCAAGTATGGCTACACCTTC	CASSQTERGKYGYTF
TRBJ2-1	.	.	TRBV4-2	TGTGCCAGCAGCCCTCTAGATAGTTCCTACAATGAGCAGTTCTTC	CASSPLDSSYNEQFF
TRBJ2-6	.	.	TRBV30	TGTGCCTGGAGTCCAGGGTACGAGGCCAACGTCCTGACTTTC	CAWSPGYEANVLTF
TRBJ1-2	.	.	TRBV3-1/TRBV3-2	TGTGCCAGCAGCCAAGATAACGGGGGGCGAGGCTACACCTTC	CASSQDNGGRGYTF
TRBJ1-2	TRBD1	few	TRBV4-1	TGCGCCAGCAGCCAAAACAGGGGATCCGATGGCTACACCTTC	CASSQNRGSDGYTF
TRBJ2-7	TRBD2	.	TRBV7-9	TGTGCCAGCAGCCCAGGGGCGGGGGGACCTAAATACGAGCAGTACTTC	CASSPGAGGPKYEQYF
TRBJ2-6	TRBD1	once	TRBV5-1	TGCGCCAGCAGCTTGGCACAGGGGCTCTCTGGGGCCAACGTCCTGACTTTC	CASSLAQGLSGANVLTF
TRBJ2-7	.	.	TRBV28	TGTGCCACCCGGGATCCAGGACTCTACGAGCAGTACTTC	CATRDPGLYEQYF